This is a list of T cell receptor beta chains from one sample in a study of beta chain features in type 1 diabetes. Using immunoSEQ multiplex PCR, the repertoire was profiled, and TCRdb retains in-frame clones only, with some absent. The profile covers around 710,000 clones, with around 12% appearing a single time and around 0.12% taken by the ten largest. The sequenced sample consisted of naive CD4+ T cells from blood. All receptors come from a young man with type 1 diabetes. Both conserved end residues are part of each CDR3. The D gene is left open where the match is weak. Clone size is given for some rows only: seen once, a few or many times, or a class if the clone is expanded.

J: TRBJ1-6; D: TRBD1; V: TRBV15; size: NA; DNA: TGTGCCACTGCCTTACAGGGGTATATTTCACCCCTCCACTTT; CDR3: CATALQGYISPLHF
J: TRBJ1-2; D: TRBD1; V: TRBV19; size: NA; DNA: TGTGCCAGTAGTCCACAGGGGGCGAGTAATGGCTACACCTTC; CDR3: CASSPQGASNGYTF
J: TRBJ2-5; D: NA; V: TRBV7-2; size: NA; DNA: TGTGCCAGCAGCTTGGCCTCCGGGGGGCGATCAGAGACCCAGTACTTC; CDR3: CASSLASGGRSETQYF
J: TRBJ1-4; D: TRBD1; V: TRBV7-2; size: NA; DNA: TGTGCCAGCAGCTCGTTTCCGGGACAGGCTGAAAAACTGTTTTTT; CDR3: CASSSFPGQAEKLFF
J: TRBJ1-2; D: NA; V: TRBV6-6; size: few; DNA: TGTGCCAGCGTTTCTAACTATGGCTACACCTTC; CDR3: CASVSNYGYTF
J: TRBJ1-6; D: TRBD1; V: TRBV4-3; size: few; DNA: TGCGCCAGCAGCCAAGAGACTGGGACAGGGAAGAATTCACCCCTCCACTTT; CDR3: CASSQETGTGKNSPLHF
J: TRBJ2-2; D: TRBD1; V: TRBV9; size: NA; DNA: TGTGCCAGCAGCGCGGACAGGCCGAACACCGGGGAGCTGTTTTTT; CDR3: CASSADRPNTGELFF
J: TRBJ2-7; D: NA; V: TRBV28; size: few; DNA: TGTGCCAGCAGCCGAGGGGGGACTTTAGGCTACGAGCAGTACTTC; CDR3: CASSRGGTLGYEQYF
J: TRBJ1-2; D: NA; V: TRBV4-3; size: NA; DNA: TGCGCCAGCAGCCCAACCGCTAACTATGGCTACACCTTC; CDR3: CASSPTANYGYTF
J: TRBJ1-2; D: TRBD1; V: TRBV6-5; size: NA; DNA: TGTGCCAGCAGTCGACAGGGGGCCCCTAACTATGGCTACACCTTC; CDR3: CASSRQGAPNYGYTF
J: TRBJ1-2; D: NA; V: TRBV28; size: NA; DNA: TGTGCCATTGACAAGGGGTGGTTCTATGGCTACACCTTC; CDR3: CAIDKGWFYGYTF
J: TRBJ2-2; D: NA; V: TRBV5-4; size: NA; DNA: TGTGCCAGCAGAACAGCCGGGACAAAGAACACCGGGGAGCTGTTTTTT; CDR3: CASRTAGTKNTGELFF
J: TRBJ2-6; D: NA; V: TRBV7-6; size: few; DNA: TGTGCCAGCAGCTTAGCGGGTACTGGGGCCAACGTCCTGACTTTC; CDR3: CASSLAGTGANVLTF
J: TRBJ1-6; D: NA; V: TRBV10-3; size: few; DNA: TGTGCCATCAGTGAGGTCAGCGGTCTTTCACCCCTCCACTTT; CDR3: CAISEVSGLSPLHF
J: TRBJ2-5; D: NA; V: TRBV5-1; size: few; DNA: TGCGCCAGCAGCTTCCCCCTCGGGGAGACCCAGTACTTC; CDR3: CASSFPLGETQYF
J: TRBJ2-7; D: NA; V: TRBV28; size: few; DNA: TGTGCCAGCAGGGATGGGACGGAATACTACGAGCAGTACTTC; CDR3: CASRDGTEYYEQYF
J: TRBJ1-2; D: NA; V: TRBV6-6; size: few; DNA: TGTGCCAGCAGTTACCAGGGCTACACCTTC; CDR3: CASSYQGYTF
J: TRBJ2-6; D: TRBD2; V: TRBV7-3; size: NA; DNA: TGTGCCAGCAGCTCATCCGGGACTAGCGGTTTCTCTGGGGCCAACGTCCTGACTTTC; CDR3: CASSSSGTSGFSGANVLTF
J: TRBJ1-2; D: NA; V: TRBV28; size: NA; DNA: TGTGCCAGCAGGATGAGGGGGGATGGTGGCTACACCTTC; CDR3: CASRMRGDGGYTF
J: TRBJ2-7; D: TRBD2; V: TRBV14; size: few; DNA: TGTGCCAGCAGCCGCCGGGCTAGCGGCTCCTACGAGCAGTACTTC; CDR3: CASSRRASGSYEQYF